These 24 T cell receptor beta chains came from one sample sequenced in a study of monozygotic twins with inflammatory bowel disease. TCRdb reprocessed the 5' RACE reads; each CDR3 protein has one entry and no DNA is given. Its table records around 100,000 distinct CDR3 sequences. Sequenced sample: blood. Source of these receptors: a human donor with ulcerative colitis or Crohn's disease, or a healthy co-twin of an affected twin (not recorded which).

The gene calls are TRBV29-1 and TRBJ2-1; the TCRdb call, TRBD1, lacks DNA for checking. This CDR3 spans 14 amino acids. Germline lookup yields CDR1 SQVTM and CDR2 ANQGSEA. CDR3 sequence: CSVGTVLSYNEQFF.

CDR3 in amino acids: CATSREAPGGYGYTF. The V call is TRBV15, the J call TRBJ1-2; TCRdb designates TRBD1, a call that cannot be tested without DNA. Germline loops: CDR1 LNHNV, CDR2 YYDKDF (reference sequence). The CDR3 extends over 15 amino acids. The complete variable domain, with remaining parts taken from reference TRBV15 and TRBJ1-2, reads DAMVIQNPRYQVTQFGKPVTLSCSQTLNHNVMYWYQQKSSQAPKLLFHYYDKDFNNEADTPDNFQSRRPNTSFCFLDIRSPGLGDTAMYLCATSREAPGGYGYTFGSGTRLTVV.

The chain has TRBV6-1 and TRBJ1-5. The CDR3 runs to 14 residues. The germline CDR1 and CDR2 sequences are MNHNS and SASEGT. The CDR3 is CASSVWQVNQPQHF.

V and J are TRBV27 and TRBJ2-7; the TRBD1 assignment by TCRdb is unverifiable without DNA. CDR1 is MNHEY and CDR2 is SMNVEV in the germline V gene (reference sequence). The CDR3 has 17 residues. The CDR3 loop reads CASSLSAGGTGLREQYF.

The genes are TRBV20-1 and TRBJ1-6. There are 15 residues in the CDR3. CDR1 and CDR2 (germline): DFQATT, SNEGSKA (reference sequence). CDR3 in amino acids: CSARGSQQVNSPLHF.

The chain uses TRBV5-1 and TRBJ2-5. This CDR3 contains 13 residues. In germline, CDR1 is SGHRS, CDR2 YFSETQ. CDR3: CASSLYRQETQYF. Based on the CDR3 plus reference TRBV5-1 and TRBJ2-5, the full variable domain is KAGVTQTPRYLIKTRGQQVTLSCSPISGHRSVSWYQQTPGQGLQFLFEYFSETQRNKGNFPGRFSGRQFSNSRSEMNVSTLELGDSALYLCASSLYRQETQYFGPGTRLLVL.

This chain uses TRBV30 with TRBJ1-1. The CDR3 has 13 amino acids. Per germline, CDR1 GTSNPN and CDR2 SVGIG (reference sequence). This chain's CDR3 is CAWSREKNTEAFF.

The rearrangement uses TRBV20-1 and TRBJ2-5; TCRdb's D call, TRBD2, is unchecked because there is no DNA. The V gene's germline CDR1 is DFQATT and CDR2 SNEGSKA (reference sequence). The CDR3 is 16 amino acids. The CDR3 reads CSAVDGGARWRETQYF.

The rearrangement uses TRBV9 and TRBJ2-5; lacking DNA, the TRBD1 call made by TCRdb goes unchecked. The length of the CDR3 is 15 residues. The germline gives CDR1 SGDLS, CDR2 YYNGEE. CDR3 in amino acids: CASSPEHRVGETQYF. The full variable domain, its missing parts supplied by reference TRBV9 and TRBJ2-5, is DSGVTQTPKHLITATGQRVTLRCSPRSGDLSVYWYQQSLDQGLQFLIQYYNGEERAKGNILERFSAQQFPDLHSELNLSSLELGDSALYFCASSPEHRVGETQYFGPGTRLLVL.

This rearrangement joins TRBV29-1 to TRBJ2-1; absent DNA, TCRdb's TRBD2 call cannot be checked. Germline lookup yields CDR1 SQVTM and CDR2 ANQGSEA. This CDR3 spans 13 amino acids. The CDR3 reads CSVGSGGLSEQFF.

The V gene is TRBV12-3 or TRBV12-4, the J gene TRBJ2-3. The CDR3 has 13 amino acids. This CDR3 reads CASSRPSTDTQYF.

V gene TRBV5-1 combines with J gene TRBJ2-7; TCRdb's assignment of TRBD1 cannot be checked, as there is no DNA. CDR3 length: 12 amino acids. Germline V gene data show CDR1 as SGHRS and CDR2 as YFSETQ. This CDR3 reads CASRRDSYEQYF. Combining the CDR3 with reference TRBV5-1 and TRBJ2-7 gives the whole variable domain KAGVTQTPRYLIKTRGQQVTLSCSPISGHRSVSWYQQTPGQGLQFLFEYFSETQRNKGNFPGRFSGRQFSNSRSEMNVSTLELGDSALYLCASRRDSYEQYFGPGTRLTVT.

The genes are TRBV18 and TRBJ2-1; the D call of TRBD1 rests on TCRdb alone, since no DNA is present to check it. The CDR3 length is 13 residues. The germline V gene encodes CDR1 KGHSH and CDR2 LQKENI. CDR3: CASSTNRGNEQFF.

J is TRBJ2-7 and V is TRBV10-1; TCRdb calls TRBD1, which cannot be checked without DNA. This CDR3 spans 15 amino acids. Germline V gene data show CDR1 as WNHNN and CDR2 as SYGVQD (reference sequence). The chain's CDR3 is CASSESLVPLYEQYF.

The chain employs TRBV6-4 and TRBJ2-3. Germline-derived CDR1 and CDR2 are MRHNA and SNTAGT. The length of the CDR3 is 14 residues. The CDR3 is CASSDSREPDTQYF.

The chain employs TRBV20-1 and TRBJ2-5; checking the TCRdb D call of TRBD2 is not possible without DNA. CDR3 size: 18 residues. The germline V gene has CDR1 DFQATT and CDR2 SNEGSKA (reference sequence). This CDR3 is CSARTSVLAGGPAETQYF.

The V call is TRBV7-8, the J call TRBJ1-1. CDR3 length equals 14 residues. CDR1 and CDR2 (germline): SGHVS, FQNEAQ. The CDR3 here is CASSFGIMNTEAFF. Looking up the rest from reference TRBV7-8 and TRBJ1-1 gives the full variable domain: GAGVSQSPRYKVAKRGQDVALRCDPISGHVSLFWYQQALGQGPEFLTYFQNEAQLDKSGLPSDRFFAERPEGSVSTLKIQRTQQEDSAVYLCASSFGIMNTEAFFGQGTRLTVV.

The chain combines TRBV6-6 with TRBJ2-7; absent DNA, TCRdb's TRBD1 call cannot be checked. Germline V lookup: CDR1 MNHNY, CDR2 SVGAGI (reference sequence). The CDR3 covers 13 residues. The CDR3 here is CATAPGSFYEQYF.

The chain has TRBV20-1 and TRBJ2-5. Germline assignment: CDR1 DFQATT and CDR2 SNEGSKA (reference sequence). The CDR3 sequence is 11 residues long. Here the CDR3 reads CSARVRETQYF.

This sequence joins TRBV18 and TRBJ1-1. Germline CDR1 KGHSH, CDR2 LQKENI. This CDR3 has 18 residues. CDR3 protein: CASSHIQPIMGMNTEAFF.

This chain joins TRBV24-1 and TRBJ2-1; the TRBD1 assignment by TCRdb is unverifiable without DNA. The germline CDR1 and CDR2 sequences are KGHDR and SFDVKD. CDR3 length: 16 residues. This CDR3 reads CATSDPRGKWLDEQFF.

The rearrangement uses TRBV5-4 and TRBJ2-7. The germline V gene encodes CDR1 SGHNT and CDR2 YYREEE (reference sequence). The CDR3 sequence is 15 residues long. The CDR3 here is CASSLGLLESYEQYF.

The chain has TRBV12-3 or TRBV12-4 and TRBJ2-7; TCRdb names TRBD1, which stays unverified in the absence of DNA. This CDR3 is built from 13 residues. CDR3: CASSKDRTYEQYF.

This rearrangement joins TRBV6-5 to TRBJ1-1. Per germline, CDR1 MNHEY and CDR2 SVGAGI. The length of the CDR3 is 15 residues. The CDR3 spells CASNTHDRVDTEAFF.